These 15 T cell receptor beta chains were sequenced from one sample in a study of blood T cell repertoires in COVID-19. Profiled with immunoSEQ multiplex PCR; TCRdb holds only in-frame clones, not every one. The sample carries around 60,000 clones, roughly four fifths recorded once. The sequenced sample was peripheral blood. These receptors were collected from a man aged 45-60 years with COVID-19, enrolled during active disease.

V usage is TRBV3-1 (or the pseudogene TRBV3-2) and J usage is TRBJ2-2; 7 nucleotides line up with TRBD2. The CDR3 is made up of 17 amino acids. Per germline, CDR1 LGHDT and CDR2 YNNKEL (reference sequence). The trim removed 5 bases at V and 4 bases at J, leaving 13 bases unmatched. DNA of the CDR3: TGTGCCAGCAGCGGGACTACTAGCCTGCGGGGCACCGGGGAGCTGTTTTTT. Translated: CASSGTTSLRGTGELFF.

V and J are TRBV24-1 and TRBJ1-2; no clear D gene. The CDR3 loop spans 13 amino acids. The V gene lost 3 bases and the J gene lost 6 bases, with 10 bases spanning the gap. CDR1 is KGHDR, CDR2 SFDVKD, per germline. The CDR3 nucleotides are TGTGCCACCAGTGATCCCTCCGGGGATGGCTACACCTTC. This codes for CATSDPSGDGYTF.

The chain recombines TRBV4-2 with TRBJ2-7, with TRBD2 as a possible D gene (7 bases). CDR3 length: 16 residues. Germline CDR1 reads LGHNA; CDR2 reads YNFKEQ. V lost 0 bases and J lost 2, with 14 bases in between. The CDR3 is CASSQDTSRGPYEQYF. CDR3 coding DNA: TGTGCCAGCAGCCAAGATACGTCGCGGGGGCCCTACGAGCAGTACTTC.

The chain has TRBV7-2 and TRBJ1-5; 9 bases align to TRBD1. This CDR3 region has 15 residues. Germline values: CDR1 SGHTA, CDR2 FQGNSA. Trimming cost V 5 bases and J 4 bases; bases outside gene matches: 6. CDR3 loop: CASSDTGGRNQPQHF. CDR3 bases: TGTGCCAGCAGCGATACAGGGGGCCGTAATCAGCCCCAGCATTTT.

The chain links TRBV4-1 to TRBJ1-2, with 7 bases matching TRBD1. Per germline, CDR1 MGHRA and CDR2 YSYEKL. CDR3 length: 16 amino acids. V shed 3 bases and J 7 bases; nucleotides not matched to a gene: 14. This CDR3 is CASSQATLTGNFGYTF. DNA for the CDR3: TGCGCCAGCAGCCAGGCCACCTTGACAGGGAATTTTGGCTACACCTTC.

The chain has TRBV7-9 and TRBJ1-1; the match to TRBD1 covers 8 bases. The CDR3 has 14 amino acids. After removal of 5 bases from V and 5 bases from J, the junction contained 7 bases not matched to a gene. CDR1 is SEHNR and CDR2 is FQNEAQ in the germline V gene (reference sequence). CDR3 in DNA: TGTGCCAGCAGCACCAGGACAGGGAGGACTGAAGCTTTCTTT. This sequence encodes CASSTRTGRTEAFF. The full variable domain, with the rest looked up from reference TRBV7-9 and TRBJ1-1, is DTGVSQNPRHKITKRGQNVTFRCDPISEHNRLYWYRQTLGQGPEFLTYFQNEAQLEKSRLLSDRFSAERPKGSFSTLEIQRTEQGDSAMYLCASSTRTGRTEAFFGQGTRLTVV.

The chain carries TRBV6-5 and TRBJ1-2; 8 bases are shared with TRBD1. Germline V lookup: CDR1 MNHEY, CDR2 SVGAGI. The CDR3 covers 12 residues. The V and J ends lost 6 bases and 8 bases, in that order; junction bases with no gene match: 5. The CDR3 coding sequence is TGTGCCAGCAGCCCGGACAGGGAAGGCTACACCTTC. Protein: CASSPDREGYTF.

This clone has only one observation. The chain has TRBV30 and TRBJ1-2; D gene uncertain. Germline assignment: CDR1 GTSNPN and CDR2 SVGIG (reference sequence). The CDR3 is 14 residues long. The V and J ends lost 8 bases and 1 base respectively, with 17 bases between them. CDR3 loop: CAQRSQAGNYGYTF. CDR3 nucleotide sequence: TGTGCCCAAAGAAGCCAGGCCGGTAACTATGGCTACACCTTC.

The J gene is TRBJ2-2, the V gene TRBV5-1, with 9 bases aligning to TRBD1. The germline gives CDR1 SGHRS, CDR2 YFSETQ. The CDR3 contains 17 residues. The V segment lost 5 bases and the J segment 5 bases; nucleotides outside the gene matches: 13. The CDR3 loop reads CASRLNSGTGQTGELFF. In DNA, the CDR3 is TGCGCCAGCAGGCTAAATTCCGGGACAGGGCAAACCGGGGAGCTGTTTTTT.

The chain links TRBV14 to TRBJ2-5, with a possible D match to TRBD1 (6 bases). Per germline, CDR1 SGHDN and CDR2 FVKESK. The germline V and J ends were trimmed by 2 bases and 1 base, with 23 bases remaining between them. CDR3 length: 19 residues. This chain's CDR3 is CASSQPGLWGQPTQETQYF. The CDR3 coding sequence is TGTGCCAGCAGCCAACCTGGTTTGTGGGGGCAGCCCACCCAAGAGACCCAGTACTTC.

This clone showed up just a few times. This chain joins TRBV3-1 (or the pseudogene TRBV3-2) and TRBJ1-3; D gene ambiguous. The ends were cut back, 1 base at V and 0 bases at J, with 10 bases in the middle. From germline, CDR1 is LGHDT and CDR2 YNNKEL (reference sequence). CDR3 size: 16 residues. The CDR3 spells CASSQVGRFSGNTIYF. In nucleotides, the CDR3 is TGTGCCAGCAGCCAAGTTGGCAGATTCTCTGGAAACACCATATATTTT.

V is TRBV10-3 and J is TRBJ1-1; 7 positions match TRBD1. The V segment lost 10 bases and the J segment 6 bases; nucleotides outside the gene matches: 8. This CDR3 region has 12 residues. Germline V CDR1 and CDR2: ENHRY, SYGVKD. The CDR3 region has the DNA TGTGCCACTACAGGGGAGGCAGCTGAAGCTTTCTTT. It yields the protein CATTGEAAEAFF.

This chain connects TRBV19 to TRBJ1-2, with 8 bases matching TRBD1. V dropped 11 bases and J dropped 0; count of bases not matched to a gene: 5. The CDR3 sequence is 13 residues long. CDR1 is LNHDA and CDR2 is SQIVND in the germline V gene (reference sequence). In DNA, the CDR3 is TGTGCCTCAAGGACAGGGACTAACTATGGCTACACCTTC. Its translation: CASRTGTNYGYTF. The variable domain in full, with the rest retrieved from reference TRBV19 and TRBJ1-2, is DGGITQSPKYLFRKEGQNVTLSCEQNLNHDAMYWYRQDPGQGLRLIYYSQIVNDFQKGDIAEGYSVSREKKESFPLTVTSAQKNPTAFYLCASRTGTNYGYTFGSGTRLTVV.

This clone appeared a few times. The chain links TRBV4-3 to TRBJ2-1; TRBD1 aligns across 10 bases. This CDR3 comprises 14 residues. Losses at the gene ends were 4 bases for V and 5 bases for J; bases not matched to a gene: 2. The germline V gene has CDR1 LGHNA and CDR2 YSLEER. This CDR3 is CASSRTGGHNEQFF. CDR3 nucleotide sequence: TGCGCCAGCAGCCGGACAGGGGGTCACAATGAGCAGTTCTTC.

This clone has only one observation. J is TRBJ2-1 and V is TRBV4-2; TRBD1 matches 8 bases. V dropped 0 bases and J dropped 0; count of bases not matched to a gene: 4. Germline V CDR1 and CDR2: LGHNA, YNFKEQ. The CDR3 loop spans 17 amino acids. The DNA for the CDR3 is TGTGCCAGCAGCCAAGATGTGGACAGGGCCTCCTACAATGAGCAGTTCTTC. Protein sequence: CASSQDVDRASYNEQFF.